Listed here are 19 T cell receptor beta chains from one sample, sequenced in a study of Graves' ophthalmopathy and Graves' hyperthyroidism. Amplification from RNA transcripts yielded the TCR beta CDR3 regions. First-round RT-PCR relied on HTBI primers, and a second-round multiplex PCR came next. From the multiplex PCR reads, TCRdb called clonotypes with MiXCR, one entry per CDR3 protein. The table includes a few hundred thousand distinct CDR3 sequences, approximately 21% detected once. The sample comprised peripheral blood. These receptors came from a woman in her 50s with Graves' ophthalmopathy.

This clonotype showed up many times. The rearrangement uses TRBV10-3 and TRBJ1-5; 7 bases match TRBD1. V lost 11 bases and J lost 3; bases outside the gene matches: 13. The CDR3 loop spans 15 amino acids. CDR1 is ENHRY and CDR2 is SYGVKD in the germline V gene. CDR3 sequence: CASEGGQNPNQPQHF. The CDR3 DNA reads TGTGCCTCTGAGGGGGGACAGAACCCCAATCAGCCCCAGCATTTT.

This clonotype was seen a few times. The V call is TRBV5-1, the J call TRBJ2-7, with 11 bases lining up with TRBD2. V dropped 4 bases and J dropped 2; count of bases not matched to a gene: 8. CDR3 size: 16 residues. Germline-derived CDR1 and CDR2 are SGHRS and YFSETQ. In DNA form, the CDR3 reads TGCGCCAGCAGCACAACACTAGCGGGAGTACCCTACGAGCAGTACTTC. It is translated as CASSTTLAGVPYEQYF. The full variable domain, in which reference TRBV5-1 and TRBJ2-7 provide the parts outside the CDR3, is KAGVTQTPRYLIKTRGQQVTLSCSPISGHRSVSWYQQTPGQGLQFLFEYFSETQRNKGNFPGRFSGRQFSNSRSEMNVSTLELGDSALYLCASSTTLAGVPYEQYFGPGTRLTVT.

This clonotype showed up just once. J is TRBJ2-4 and V is TRBV30, with 8 bases aligning to TRBD1. Germline V lookup: CDR1 GTSNPN, CDR2 SVGIG (reference sequence). V dropped 1 base and J dropped 8; count of bases not matched to a gene: 4. The CDR3 totals 13 residues. CDR3 sequence: CAWSDGQGHIQYF. CDR3 bases: TGTGCCTGGAGTGACGGACAGGGTCACATTCAGTACTTC.

The sample holds a few counts of this clonotype. V gene TRBV9 combines with J gene TRBJ2-7; possibly TRBD2 for D (6 bases). With 5 bases removed from V and 0 bases from J, the gap between germline ends came to 15 bases. This CDR3 contains 15 residues. CDR1 and CDR2 (germline): SGDLS, YYNGEE. The CDR3 is CASSPFLASSYEQYF. DNA of the CDR3: TGTGCCAGCAGTCCATTTCTAGCGAGCTCCTACGAGCAGTACTTC.

The table lists this clonotype with many counts. The chain links TRBV20-1 to TRBJ2-2, with D possibly being TRBD1 or TRBD2 (5 bases each). The CDR3 covers 15 residues. Per germline, CDR1 DFQATT and CDR2 SNEGSKA (reference sequence). Trimming shortened V by 6 bases and J by 1 base, and 15 bases separated the two germline ends. CDR3: CSAIPPGRNTGELFF. The DNA for the CDR3 is TGCAGTGCCATCCCTCCGGGACGGAACACCGGGGAGCTGTTTTTT.

This clonotype showed up many times. A read error may explain this, as a much larger clone is one base away. The J gene is TRBJ2-7, the V gene TRBV27; either TRBD1 or TRBD2 may fit D (5 bases each). Germline V lookup: CDR1 MNHEY, CDR2 SMNVEV (reference sequence). The CDR3 sequence is 15 residues long. The CDR3, as DNA: TGTGCCAGCAGCCTAAGCGGCGTAGGGACCTACGAGCAGTGCTTC. It codes for CASSLSGVGTYEQCF.

This clonotype was detected ten times or more. The rearrangement links TRBV6-1 to TRBJ2-2; tentatively, D is TRBD1 (5 bases). Trimming removed 2 bases at V and 5 bases at J, with 9 bases between. Germline lookup yields CDR1 MNHNS and CDR2 SASEGT. CDR3 size: 14 residues. The CDR3 nucleotides are TGTGCCAGCAGTGAATCCAGGGTAACCGGGGAGCTGTTTTTT. Protein: CASSESRVTGELFF.

The chain links TRBV12-3 or TRBV12-4 to TRBJ2-7; 9 bases fit TRBD2. V was pared by 5 bases and J by 4 bases, with 6 bases of the junction left unmatched. This CDR3 has 14 amino acids. The chain's CDR3 is CASSPGLALYEQYF. The CDR3 DNA reads TGTGCCAGCAGTCCCGGACTAGCGCTTTACGAGCAGTACTTC.

In its sample, this clonotype was seen a few times. The V gene is TRBV12-3 or TRBV12-4, the J gene TRBJ2-7; D is ambiguous. The length of the CDR3 is 14 residues. Trimming cost V 3 bases and J 2 bases, with 11 bases left between them. The CDR3 sequence is CASSFGSGPYEQYF. The CDR3 DNA follows: TGTGCCAGCAGTTTTGGTTCCGGACCCTACGAGCAGTACTTC.

At least ten counts were recorded for this clonotype. The chain has TRBV2 and TRBJ1-5; D possibly corresponds to TRBD1 (6 bases). Trimming cost V 6 bases and J 4 bases, with 13 bases left between them. The CDR3 loop spans 14 amino acids. Germline V gives CDR1 SNHLY, CDR2 FYNNEI. The CDR3 coding sequence is TGTGCCAGCAGACAGGGCAATCTTAATCAGCCCCAGCATTTT. Protein product: CASRQGNLNQPQHF.

This clonotype has at least ten counts. The DNA for the CDR3 is TGCAGCGTCTCACCGGGACAGGGAAACACTGAAGCTTTCTTT. Its protein product is CSVSPGQGNTEAFF. The rearrangement joins TRBV29-1 to TRBJ1-1; 9 bases map to TRBD1. CDR1 is SQVTM and CDR2 is ANQGSEA in the germline V gene. With 6 bases clipped from V and 2 bases from J, the junction kept 7 bases outside the gene matches. This CDR3 comprises 14 residues.

The chain joins TRBV19 to TRBJ1-2; D unclear. The CDR3 has 15 amino acids. Germline CDR1 reads LNHDA; CDR2 reads SQIVND (reference sequence). Trimming left V 0 bases short and J 4 bases short, with 12 bases between. The CDR3, as DNA: TGTGCCAGTAGTATAGATCCTCGGCAGAGCTATGGCTACACCTTC. Encoded protein: CASSIDPRQSYGYTF.

Only a few counts were recorded for this clonotype. This chain links TRBV4-1 with TRBJ2-7; D is undetermined. Per germline, CDR1 MGHRA and CDR2 YSYEKL. The CDR3 is 12 amino acids. V lost 1 base and J 6 bases, leaving 7 bases between the germline ends. The CDR3 DNA follows: TGCGCCAGCAGCCAAGGCACCCCCGAGCAGTACTTC. Protein product: CASSQGTPEQYF.

In this sample, this clonotype turned up a few times. The rearrangement links TRBV20-1 to TRBJ1-1; D may be TRBD1 (6 bases). This CDR3 spans 13 amino acids. Looked up from germline, CDR1 is DFQATT and CDR2 is SNEGSKA (reference sequence). V dropped 1 base and J dropped 10 bases, with 16 bases sitting between them. CDR3 nucleotides: TGCAGTGCTAGAGTTGCAGGGGCCCGTGCAGCTTTCTTT. Translated: CSARVAGARAAFF.

This clonotype was seen ten or more times. The chain links TRBV7-9 to TRBJ1-2; possible D gene TRBD1, 5 bases. CDR3 length equals 14 residues. Trimming removed 1 base at V and 3 bases at J, with 9 bases between. Germline V gene sequence: CDR1 SEHNR, CDR2 FQNEAQ (reference sequence). The DNA of the CDR3 is TGTGCCAGCAGCTTAGTTTCGGGGGACTATGGCTACACCTTC. The encoded protein is CASSLVSGDYGYTF. Full variable domain (missing parts from reference TRBV7-9 and TRBJ1-2): DTGVSQNPRHKITKRGQNVTFRCDPISEHNRLYWYRQTLGQGPEFLTYFQNEAQLEKSRLLSDRFSAERPKGSFSTLEIQRTEQGDSAMYLCASSLVSGDYGYTFGSGTRLTVV.

CDR3 nucleotide sequence: TGTGCCAGCAATTCAGTAGCGTGGTACACCGGGGAGCTGTTTTTT. Translated: CASNSVAWYTGELFF. The chain uses TRBV2 and TRBJ2-2; weak D call: TRBD2 (5 bases). V was shortened by 7 bases and J by 3 bases, with 15 bases between the two germline ends. Per the germline V gene, CDR1 is SNHLY and CDR2 is FYNNEI. The CDR3 runs 15 residues.

This chain connects TRBV20-1 to TRBJ1-1; D not resolved. The CDR3 has 14 residues. CDR1 and CDR2 from the germline V gene are DFQATT and SNEGSKA (reference sequence). The V end was cut by 1 base, the J end by 0 bases, with 9 bases between. The chain's CDR3 is CSARASAMNTEAFF. CDR3 nucleotide sequence: TGCAGTGCTAGAGCCTCAGCAATGAACACTGAAGCTTTCTTT.

This clonotype was seen ten or more times. The gene calls are TRBV7-9 and TRBJ1-5; D perhaps matches TRBD1 (5 bases). The CDR3 runs 14 residues. Looked up from germline, CDR1 is SEHNR and CDR2 is FQNEAQ (reference sequence). Trimming stripped 3 bases from V and 3 bases from J, with 9 bases between. CDR3 DNA sequence: TGTGCCAGCAGCTTCCCGGGGCCCAATCAGCCCCAGCATTTT. As protein: CASSFPGPNQPQHF.

This clonotype occurred a few times. The J gene is TRBJ1-1, the V gene TRBV14; no clear D. This CDR3 comprises 16 residues. Germline loops: CDR1 SGHDN, CDR2 FVKESK. V lost 4 bases and J 0 bases, leaving 15 bases between the germline ends. CDR3 sequence (DNA): TGTGCCAGCAGCCCCGAGTGGAGGCCAATGAACACTGAAGCTTTCTTT. Protein: CASSPEWRPMNTEAFF.